This is a list of T cell receptor beta chains from one sample in a study of T cells in Graves' hyperthyroidism and ophthalmopathy. TCRdb ran MiXCR on the multiplex PCR reads and lists one entry per CDR3 protein. The profile shows a few hundred thousand distinct CDR3 sequences, 46% of them singletons. Material for sequencing was peripheral blood or thyroid tissue (not recorded which). These receptors originate from a woman younger than 30 with Graves' hyperthyroidism. CDR3s include the opening cysteine and the closing phenylalanine or tryptophan. D genes are given only for firm matches. The size of a clone is reported for some rows only, either as once, few or many, or as a class for expanded clones.

V	D	J	size	CDR3	DNA
TRBV2	TRBD2	TRBJ2-5	many	CASRGLQETQYF	TGTGCCAGCAGGGGACTACAAGAGACCCAGTACTTC
TRBV20-1	TRBD1	TRBJ1-4	many	CSASGQGEGGDEKLFF	TGCAGTGCGAGCGGACAGGGAGAGGGGGGGGATGAAAAACTGTTTTTT
TRBV25-1	TRBD2	TRBJ2-7	-	CASSQEVEREGVYEQYF	TGTGCCAGCAGCCAAGAAGTGGAGCGGGAGGGCGTGTACGAGCAGTACTTC
TRBV7-2	-	TRBJ1-4	-	CASSPHGGVNEKLFF	TGTGCCAGCAGCCCCCATGGGGGAGTCAATGAAAAACTGTTTTTT
TRBV25-1	-	TRBJ1-2	-	CDRRGLGGYTF	TGTGACCGACGGGGCCTGGGTGGCTACACCTTC
TRBV29-1	-	TRBJ1-6	many	CSAQDGYNSPLHF	TGCAGCGCCCAGGACGGCTATAATTCACCCCTCCACTTT
TRBV7-9	-	TRBJ1-2	-	CASSDWASMSYTF	TGTGCCAGCAGCGACTGGGCTAGCATGAGCTACACCTTC
TRBV9	-	TRBJ2-2	-	CASSGRRQGLPTGELFF	TGTGCCAGCAGCGGAAGACGCCAGGGGTTACCCACCGGGGAGCTGTTTTTT
TRBV15	TRBD1	TRBJ2-5	-	CATSSEQGSRETQYF	TGTGCCACCAGCAGCGAACAGGGGAGCAGGGAGACCCAGTACTTC
TRBV10-2	-	TRBJ1-5	-	CASSDSAVNSNQPQHF	TGCGCCAGCAGTGATAGTGCAGTCAATAGCAATCAGCCCCAGCATTTT
TRBV24-1	-	TRBJ2-7	-	CATSDASRPNEQYF	TGTGCCACCAGTGATGCCAGTCGGCCAAATGAGCAGTACTTC
TRBV2	-	TRBJ1-6	-	CASSPRGDSPLHF	TGTGCCAGCTCACCAAGGGGGGATTCACCCCTCCACTTT
TRBV29-1	-	TRBJ2-7	-	CSVDTGGDEQYF	TGCAGCGTTGATACAGGTGGAGACGAGCAGTACTTC
TRBV7-9	-	TRBJ1-2	many	CASSSPRTVGYTF	TGTGCCAGCAGCTCCCCGCGGACAGTAGGCTACACCTTC
TRBV27	TRBD2	TRBJ2-5	once	CASSGTSGSKETQYF	TGTGCCAGCAGCGGGACTAGCGGGAGTAAAGAGACCCAGTACTTC